The following is a TCR beta chain sequence with its context. This clone's antigen is unknown. No base quality information exists; no much larger clone differs at one position. The data originate from a study of T cell responses to AZD1222 COVID-19 vaccine (dated by TCRdb to 2020 to 2023). Regarding the study in general: AZD1222 recipients given second doses at about 4 weeks or at about 12 weeks were pooled, since spike-specific TCR depth and breadth were not found to differ between the two schedules. TCR sequencing was performed for 230 to 250 trial participants, of whom around 200 were given two doses of AZD1222 and 26 were given two doses of MenACWY control vaccine. Enrollment into the trials was organized by age into subgroups of 18-55, 56-69 and 70-plus years, and those subgroups contained approximately 160, 26 and 62 TCR-sequenced participants, respectively. Study-level results and caveats: Conclusions about previously exposed vaccinees were limited because only six AZD1222 recipients were SARS-CoV-2 seropositive at baseline. Because no day 14 peak-response samples were available, repertoires were characterized only after the peak T cell response. Most participants were white British and females outnumbered males, and the authors suggested that clonal diversity may have been underestimated. In the small 56-69-year group, the increase in depth fell short of significance, most likely because of low power. After two AZD1222 doses, both the breadth and the depth of spike-specific TCRs were significantly higher than at day 0 and than in MenACWY recipients. Nearly half of unique spike-specific TCRs reportedly recognized epitopes outside regions mutated in the B.1.351 and B.1.1.7 variants. Vaccine-associated CD4 TCRs spanned the whole spike protein, with dominant responses in regions 160-218 and 743-854.

According to the study, the label for this sample's time point signals: baseline before first vaccination. The vaccinee samples were drawn from two UK trials, COV001 and COV002, one of which was a single-blind randomized controlled phase 2/3 trial testing AZD1222 (ChAdOx1 nCoV-19) in healthy adults. For TCRbeta chain sequencing, PBMC samples were collected from trial participants at day 0 and at day 28 after the second dose. Trimming leaves V shorter by 2 bases and J shorter by 2 bases, with the junction holding 2 bases beyond the gene matches. From a lookup of the germline V gene, CDR1 and CDR2 are SGHRS and YFSETQ. Counted from cysteine to phenylalanine, this CDR3 has 15 amino acids. The DNA shown is the 45-base CDR3, in frame from base 1. The CDR3 regions of human TCRbeta chains were analyzed by immunosequencing. Processing in the source paper ran as follows. TCRs in the repertoires were compared against a reference library of SARS-CoV-2-specific TCRs that had been generated with the MIRA antigen-specificity platform. Breadth was defined as the fraction of unique TCRs that were SARS-CoV-2-associated. Depth was defined as the fraction of total T cells that were SARS-CoV-2-associated. Using the MIRA data, each spike-specific TCR was assigned both to the spike region to which the TCR was reactive and to a CD4 or CD8 class. Log10-transformed breadth and depth values were compared by one-way ANOVA with Sidak's multiple comparisons tests. This is the immuneACCESS table as TCRdb keeps it, with only in-frame sequences that have V and J called. A part of the clones is gone; compared with another copy, unresolved V genes explain less than half, and the rest is unexplained. The V and J calls and clone size are taken from that table; D and trimming were inferred from the DNA. This sample gives some 130,000 clones in total; about 90% of them show up just once. In total, the top ten clones hold 7.6% of the sample.

In this chain, TRBV5-1 is recombined with TRBJ2-1, with TRBD2 matching 9 junction bases. This TCR derives from an adult in good health. The starting material was peripheral blood, obtained on day 0 of AZD1222 vaccination. This receptor has the CDR3 CASSLGTSTYNEQFF. The sequence in DNA is TGCGCCAGCAGCTTAGGGACTAGCACCTACAATGAGCAGTTCTTC.